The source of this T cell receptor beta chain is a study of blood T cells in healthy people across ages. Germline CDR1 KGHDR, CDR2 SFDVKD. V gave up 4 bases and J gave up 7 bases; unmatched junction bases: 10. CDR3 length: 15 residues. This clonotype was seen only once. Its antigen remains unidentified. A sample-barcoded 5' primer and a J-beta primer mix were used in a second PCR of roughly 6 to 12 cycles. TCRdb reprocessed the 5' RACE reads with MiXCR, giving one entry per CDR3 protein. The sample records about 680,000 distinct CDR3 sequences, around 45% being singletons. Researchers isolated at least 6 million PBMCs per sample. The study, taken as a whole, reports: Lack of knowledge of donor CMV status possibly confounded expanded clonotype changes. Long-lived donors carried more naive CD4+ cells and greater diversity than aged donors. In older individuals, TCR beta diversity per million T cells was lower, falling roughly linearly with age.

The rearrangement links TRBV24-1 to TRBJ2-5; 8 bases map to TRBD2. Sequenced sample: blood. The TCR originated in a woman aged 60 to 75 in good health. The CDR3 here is CATSEGLVGFGTQYF. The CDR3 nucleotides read TGTGCCACCAGTGAGGGACTAGTGGGATTCGGGACCCAGTACTTC.